This TCR beta chain was captured in a study of CD8 T cells in Susac syndrome. TEMRA cells were FACS-enriched, and CD8+ and CD4+ T cells were isolated negatively. Per the germline V gene, CDR1 is MNHEY and CDR2 is SVGAGI. Trimming removed 10 bases from V and 7 bases from J, with 19 bases in between. This CDR3 is 13 amino acids long. With random hexamers, about 0.45 to 1 ug RNA was reverse transcribed. immunoSEQ multiplex PCR amplified TCR beta CDR3 across 54 Vbeta, 13 Jbeta. TCRdb fed the immunoSEQ multiplex PCR reads into MiXCR, producing one record per CDR3 protein. The sample carries more than 150,000 distinct CDR3 sequences, approximately 95% recorded once.

The TCR originated in a human donor with Susac syndrome. The sample was CD4+ T cells from PBMCs. The chain employs TRBV6-5 and TRBJ1-1; a weak D match, TRBD1 (6 bases). The CDR3 coding sequence is TGTGCCACATCAAGGGGGGAAAGGGGTGAAGCTTTCTTT. Translating gives CATSRGERGEAFF.